The 17 T cell receptor beta chains given below trace back to one sample, sequenced in a study of spatial heterogeneity in lung cancer. Time point denoted: sample taken at primary tumor resection. Study conclusions and caveats: Expanded intratumoral alpha and beta TCR counts tracked tumor mutation counts.

MiXCR was run by TCRdb on the 5' RACE reads, yielding one entry per CDR3 protein. The repertoire consists of over 5,500 distinct CDR3 sequences, with around 3% occurring once and the leading ten covering roughly a fifth. The antigens of these receptors remain unknown. Sample: lung tumor tissue, taken at surgery. These receptors all come from a male donor with early-stage non-small cell lung cancer.

This clonotype occurred many times. V and J are TRBV7-2 and TRBJ2-5; no clear D gene. V was cut by 7 bases and J by 5 bases, with 11 bases left in between. CDR3 size: 12 residues. Per germline, CDR1 SGHTA and CDR2 FQGNSA. This CDR3 is CASTRIGETQYF. The CDR3 coding sequence is TGTGCCAGCACCCGAATAGGGGAGACCCAGTACTTC.

This clonotype is medium-sized by share. The rearrangement uses TRBV4-1 and TRBJ1-3, with D possibly matching TRBD1 (5 bases). CDR1 MGHRA and CDR2 YSYEKL come from the germline V gene. CDR3 size: 15 residues. With 1 base removed from V and 2 bases from J, the gap between germline ends came to 9 bases. As DNA, the CDR3 is TGCGCCAGCAGCCAAGTTCCGGGACCTGGAAACACCATATATTTT. Protein product: CASSQVPGPGNTIYF.

The chain is built from TRBV24-1 and TRBJ2-5; tentatively, D is TRBD1 (5 bases). Per the germline V gene, CDR1 is KGHDR and CDR2 is SFDVKD. The CDR3 contains 13 residues. Trimming pared 3 bases from V and 9 bases from J, leaving 13 bases between. Here the CDR3 reads CATSDRRARAQYF. CDR3 sequence (DNA): TGTGCCACCAGTGATCGTCGGGCCAGGGCCCAGTACTTC.

In this sample, this clonotype is medium-sized. This chain links TRBV5-1 with TRBJ2-7; the D is unclear. The CDR3 loop spans 13 amino acids. Germline V CDR1 and CDR2: SGHRS, YFSETQ. V lost 6 bases and J 2 bases, leaving 12 bases between the germline ends. The CDR3 DNA reads TGCGCCAGCAAATCGGGCAGTACCTACGAGCAGTACTTC. Its protein product is CASKSGSTYEQYF.

By proportion, this clonotype is medium-sized. The chain couples TRBV29-1 to TRBJ1-1; D call uncertain. V lost 6 bases, J lost 11 bases, and 16 bases lay in between. This CDR3 contains 11 residues. The germline gives CDR1 SQVTM, CDR2 ANQGSEA. CDR3 protein: CSVPGREKAFF. The CDR3 DNA is TGCAGCGTGCCCGGACGGGAAAAGGCTTTCTTT. Drawing the rest from reference TRBV29-1 and TRBJ1-1, the complete variable domain is SAVISQKPSRDICQRGTSLTIQCQVDSQVTMMFWYRQQPGQSLTLIATANQGSEATYESGFVIDKFPISRPNLTFSTLTVSNMSPEDSSIYLCSVPGREKAFFGQGTRLTVV.

By frequency in the sample, this clonotype is medium-sized. The V call is TRBV27, the J call TRBJ1-5; weak D call: TRBD1 (6 bases). Germline V gene lookup returns CDR1 MNHEY and CDR2 SMNVEV (reference sequence). Trimming pared 6 bases from V and 4 bases from J, leaving 13 bases between. The CDR3 spans 14 residues. The DNA for the CDR3 is TGTGCCAGCAGCCCGGGGACACTTAATCAGCCCCAGCATTTT. This gives the protein CASSPGTLNQPQHF.

The chain has TRBV5-6 and TRBJ2-3, with D maybe TRBD2 (6 bases). CDR3 length: 17 amino acids. The germline V gene encodes CDR1 SGHDT and CDR2 YYEEEE. V was trimmed by 5 bases and J by 4 bases, leaving 23 bases between them. The CDR3 nucleotides are TGTGCCAGCAGTTATGCCGGGGGAGGCATTCGCGCAGATACGCAGTATTTT. Its protein is CASSYAGGGIRADTQYF.

This clonotype ranks as medium-sized (0.01 to 0.1%). J is TRBJ1-2 and V is TRBV29-1; TRBD1 is a possible D gene (6 bases). V lost 7 bases and J 1 base, leaving 13 bases between the germline ends. The CDR3 covers 13 residues. CDR1 SQVTM and CDR2 ANQGSEA come from the germline V gene. DNA of the CDR3: TGCAGCGCAAAGACAGGTAGTAACTATGGCTACACCTTC. It encodes CSAKTGSNYGYTF.

Of note for this clonotype: A much larger clone lies one base from this, so it may be a read error. The genes are TRBV5-5 and TRBJ2-1; possible D gene TRBD2, 5 bases. Per the germline V gene, CDR1 is SGHKS and CDR2 is YYEKEE (reference sequence). The length of the CDR3 is 14 residues. CDR3 sequence (DNA): TGTGCCAACAGCGAACCCACGGGGTTCAATGAGCAGTTCTTC. Amino acid sequence: CANSEPTGFNEQFF.

This clonotype has a handful of counts. This may be a read error, as it is one base from a much larger clone. The CDR3 sequence is CASKWPYNF. CDR3 coding DNA: TGTGCCAGCAAGTGGCCCTACAACTTC. V gene TRBV6-1 combines with J gene TRBJ1-2; no firm D call. CDR3 size: 9 residues. CDR1 and CDR2 (germline): MNHNS, SASEGT.

This clonotype counts as medium-sized. The V call is TRBV3-1, the J call TRBJ2-7; D perhaps matches TRBD2 (6 bases). This CDR3 has 15 amino acids. Looked up from germline, CDR1 is LGHDT and CDR2 is YNNKEL (reference sequence). The ends were cut back, 4 bases at V and 2 bases at J, with 15 bases in the middle. CDR3 protein: CASSPNLALAYEQYF. The CDR3 nucleotides are TGTGCCAGCAGCCCCAATCTAGCGCTTGCCTACGAGCAGTACTTC.

This clonotype has just a few counts. V and J are TRBV7-9 and TRBJ2-5; possibly TRBD2 for D (6 bases). Trimming shortened V by 3 bases and J by 5 bases, and 16 bases separated the two germline ends. The CDR3 length is 15 residues. Germline values: CDR1 SEHNR, CDR2 FQNEAQ (reference sequence). In nucleotides, the CDR3 is TGTGCCAGCAGCTTGGGTAGCGGTTCATGGGAGACCCAGTACTTC. Translating gives CASSLGSGSWETQYF.

This clonotype was seen a handful of times. The chain carries TRBV19 and TRBJ2-1; D might be TRBD2 (7 bases). The CDR3 has 16 residues. The V end lost 2 bases, the J end lost 0 bases, and 11 bases lay between the germline ends. The germline V gene has CDR1 LNHDA and CDR2 SQIVND (reference sequence). The CDR3 sequence: CASSIRGGASYNEQFF. CDR3 sequence (DNA): TGTGCCAGTAGTATAAGGGGGGGGGCCTCCTACAATGAGCAGTTCTTC.

The CDR3 loop is CASSLDRGYEQYF. The CDR3 DNA reads as TGTGCCAGCAGCTTGGATCGGGGCTACGAGCAGTACTTC. The chain joins TRBV5-6 to TRBJ2-7; TRBD2 is a possible D gene (5 bases). V was pared by 0 bases and J by 3 bases, with 7 bases between. This CDR3 spans 13 amino acids. Germline V lookup: CDR1 SGHDT, CDR2 YYEEEE.

In this sample, this clonotype is medium-sized. V gene TRBV20-1 combines with J gene TRBJ2-7; TRBD2 agrees at 7 bases. Germline V gene sequence: CDR1 DFQATT, CDR2 SNEGSKA (reference sequence). The CDR3 sequence is 14 residues long. The junction had 10 bases not matched to a gene; V was cut back by 5 bases and J by 3 bases. This CDR3 reads CSALGLGGIYEQYF. In DNA form, the CDR3 reads TGCAGTGCTTTAGGACTAGGAGGTATCTACGAGCAGTACTTC.

By share, this clonotype counts as medium-sized (0.01 to 0.1%). V and J are TRBV7-2 and TRBJ1-3; possibly TRBD1 for D (5 bases). Germline lookup yields CDR1 SGHTA and CDR2 FQGNSA. With 5 bases removed from V and 0 bases from J, the gap between germline ends came to 14 bases. The CDR3 runs 16 residues. CDR3 residues: CASSPGTPLSGNTIYF. In DNA, the CDR3 is TGTGCCAGCAGCCCAGGGACTCCTCTCTCTGGAAACACCATATATTTT.

Many counts were recorded for this clonotype. This chain joins TRBV4-2 and TRBJ2-6; D is unresolved. CDR1 is LGHNA, CDR2 YNFKEQ, per germline. With 0 bases removed from V and 6 bases from J, the gap between germline ends came to 6 bases. The CDR3 has 14 amino acids. The CDR3 DNA sequence: TGTGCCAGCAGCCAAGATCACCCGGCCAACGTCCTGACTTTC. It translates to CASSQDHPANVLTF.